One and the same sample provided the 22 T cell receptor beta chains below, sequenced in a study of T cells in Graves' hyperthyroidism and ophthalmopathy. Amplification of TCR beta CDR3 regions used RNA as the template. A first-round RT-PCR of the TCR CDR3 used the HTBI primer set. Each CDR3 protein is one row after TCRdb ran MiXCR on the multiplex PCR reads. The table records under 350,000 distinct CDR3 sequences, roughly 18% of them present only once. Sequencing input: blood. These receptors came from a woman aged 45-65 years with Graves' hyperthyroidism.

This clonotype is a singleton in its sample. Since a much larger clone is just one base distant, this may be a read error. V is TRBV6-1 and J is TRBJ2-7, with TRBD2 identical over 9 bases. Germline trimming cut 6 bases from V and 3 bases from J; bases unmatched to any gene: 18. There are 18 residues in the CDR3. Germline loops: CDR1 MNHNS, CDR2 SASEGT. This CDR3 is CASSVPPLAGVSVYEQYF. In DNA, the CDR3 is TGTGCCAGCAGCGTACCCCCATTAGCGGGAGTCTCGGTCTACGAGCAGTACTTC.

This clonotype was seen at least ten times. The chain has TRBV7-9 and TRBJ1-1; D is perhaps TRBD1 (6 bases). CDR3 size: 13 residues. Trimming removed 5 bases at V and 1 base at J, with 8 bases between. Germline-derived CDR1 and CDR2 are SEHNR and FQNEAQ (reference sequence). This CDR3 is CASSTTGNTEAFF. Here the CDR3 DNA reads TGTGCCAGCAGCACGACAGGGAACACTGAAGCTTTCTTT.

This clonotype showed up many times. The chain recombines TRBV11-2 with TRBJ1-2; D may be TRBD1 (6 bases). The V gene's germline CDR1 is SGHAT and CDR2 FQNNGV. Trimming took off 5 bases at V and 4 bases at J, with 20 bases between the two ends. The CDR3 runs to 16 residues. The CDR3 coding sequence is TGTGCCAGCAGCCTATACATTTCAGGGGAGAGCTATGGCTACACCTTC. It encodes CASSLYISGESYGYTF.

The chain has TRBV5-1 and TRBJ2-1; 12 bases align to TRBD1. The junction had 16 bases not matched to a gene; V was cut back by 6 bases and J by 9 bases. The CDR3 has 17 residues. CDR1 is SGHRS and CDR2 is YFSETQ in the germline V gene. The CDR3 loop is CASNQLGQGARSSEQFF. CDR3 coding DNA: TGCGCCAGCAACCAATTGGGACAGGGGGCGCGATCAAGTGAGCAGTTCTTC.

This clonotype has a count of ten or more. The J gene is TRBJ1-1, the V gene TRBV6-1; 7 bases map to TRBD1. The CDR3 is 15 residues long. Germline trimming cut 5 bases from V and 1 base from J; bases unmatched to any gene: 7. Germline assignment: CDR1 MNHNS and CDR2 SASEGT. This chain's CDR3 is CASSRQGWKNTEAFF. Here the CDR3 DNA reads TGTGCCAGCAGTCGACAGGGATGGAAGAACACTGAAGCTTTCTTT.

The CDR3 loop is CASSPARGSLNTEAFF. CDR3 DNA: TGCGCCAGCAGCCCCGCCAGGGGGAGTCTGAACACTGAAGCTTTCTTT. The chain employs TRBV5-1 and TRBJ1-1; 7 bases fit TRBD1. V was pared by 4 bases and J by 0 bases, with 9 bases of the junction left unmatched. This CDR3 has 16 residues. Germline V gene data show CDR1 as SGHRS and CDR2 as YFSETQ.

This clonotype was seen a single time. This chain links TRBV27 with TRBJ2-7, with 9 bases that match TRBD2. The CDR3 length is 17 residues. Trimming at V came to 7 bases and at J to 1 base, leaving 14 bases not matched to a gene. Germline values: CDR1 MNHEY, CDR2 SMNVEV (reference sequence). The CDR3 is CASTLLVGGRASYEQYF. The CDR3 DNA reads TGTGCCAGCACCCTCCTCGTCGGCGGGAGGGCATCCTACGAGCAGTACTTC.

This clonotype came up many times. This CDR3 reads CASSYSMRGAGPETQYF. CDR3 nucleotide sequence: TGTGCCAGCAGTTACTCGATGAGGGGAGCTGGTCCAGAGACCCAGTACTTC. The rearrangement joins TRBV6-5 to TRBJ2-5, with D perhaps matching TRBD1 or TRBD2 (5 bases each). V was trimmed by 0 bases and J by 4 bases, leaving 18 bases between them. Germline lookup yields CDR1 MNHEY and CDR2 SVGAGI. This CDR3 has 17 amino acids.

This clonotype was detected a few times. This clone may be a read error of a much larger clone one base away. V gene TRBV7-8 combines with J gene TRBJ2-3; 7 bases align to TRBD2. This CDR3 has 15 residues. The germline gives CDR1 SGHVS, CDR2 FQNEAQ. The V and J ends lost 2 bases and 0 bases, in that order; junction bases with no gene match: 2. CDR3 coding DNA: TGTGCCAGCAGCTTATGGCGGGGGAGCACAGATACGCAGTATTTT. Its translation is CASSLWRGSTDTQYF.

This clonotype showed up just a few times. The rearrangement joins TRBV5-1 to TRBJ2-3, with 7 positions matching TRBD2. Germline assignment: CDR1 SGHRS and CDR2 YFSETQ. With V trimmed by 2 bases and J by 3 bases, 6 bases remained unmatched. The CDR3 runs 15 residues. CDR3 sequence (DNA): TGCGCCAGCAGCTTCGGGGGGTGGGGTACAGATACGCAGTATTTT. The encoded protein is CASSFGGWGTDTQYF.

This clonotype has only a few counts. The V and J genes are TRBV12-3 or TRBV12-4 and TRBJ2-2; unclear D gene. The CDR3 runs to 15 residues. Trimming pared 2 bases from V and 4 bases from J, leaving 11 bases between. The CDR3 protein is CASSLRDTFTGELFF. DNA of the CDR3: TGTGCCAGCAGTTTACGAGACACCTTCACCGGGGAGCTGTTTTTT.

The rearrangement links TRBV19 to TRBJ2-2; a weak D match, TRBD1 (6 bases). Germline V gives CDR1 LNHDA, CDR2 SQIVND (reference sequence). The V gene lost 1 base and the J gene lost 2 bases, with 14 bases spanning the gap. This CDR3 is built from 17 residues. The CDR3 reads CASSIVTRTDNTGELFF. DNA for the CDR3: TGTGCCAGTAGTATAGTCACGAGGACAGATAACACCGGGGAGCTGTTTTTT. Looking up the rest from reference TRBV19 and TRBJ2-2 gives the full variable domain: DGGITQSPKYLFRKEGQNVTLSCEQNLNHDAMYWYRQDPGQGLRLIYYSQIVNDFQKGDIAEGYSVSREKKESFPLTVTSAQKNPTAFYLCASSIVTRTDNTGELFFGEGSRLTVL.

This clonotype has just a few counts. The chain uses TRBV9 and TRBJ2-1, with D unclear. Trimming shortened V by 0 bases and J by 2 bases, and 9 bases separated the two germline ends. Germline-derived CDR1 and CDR2 are SGDLS and YYNGEE. CDR3 length equals 15 residues. This chain's CDR3 is CASSVGSLAYNEQFF. In nucleotides, the CDR3 is TGTGCCAGCAGCGTAGGTAGTCTGGCCTACAATGAGCAGTTCTTC.

The chain has TRBV7-8 and TRBJ1-4; maybe TRBD1 (5 bases). V gave up 1 base and J gave up 3 bases, with 21 bases separating them. The CDR3 has 19 amino acids. Germline V gives CDR1 SGHVS, CDR2 FQNEAQ. CDR3 sequence (DNA): TGTGCCAGCAGCTTAGACCGAGCCGGCATAAGGGGCCCTAATGAAAAACTGTTTTTT. It yields the protein CASSLDRAGIRGPNEKLFF.

This clonotype appeared a few times. CDR3 sequence: CATSDQTRDYGYTF. DNA of the CDR3: TGTGCCACCAGTGACCAAACAAGAGACTATGGCTACACCTTC. The genes are TRBV24-1 and TRBJ1-2; no clear D. The CDR3 contains 14 residues. Germline assignment: CDR1 KGHDR and CDR2 SFDVKD. Trimming removed 4 bases at V and 3 bases at J, with 11 bases between.

This clonotype was seen more than once but under ten times. The chain uses TRBV20-1 and TRBJ1-2, with a weak D call TRBD1 (6 bases). Deletions cut 6 bases from V and 7 bases from J, with 12 bases between. CDR3 length equals 11 residues. Germline assignment: CDR1 DFQATT and CDR2 SNEGSKA (reference sequence). The CDR3 region has the DNA TGCAGTGCCAAAGGGGGGGGTGGCTACACCTTC. As protein: CSAKGGGGYTF.

The rearrangement links TRBV6-9 to TRBJ2-7; 7 bases align to TRBD1. From germline, CDR1 is MNHGY and CDR2 SVAAGI. The CDR3 spans 15 residues. The CDR3 DNA reads TGTGCCGGCAGTTCTTCCGGGACAGACCCTTACGAGCAGTACGTC. It encodes CAGSSSGTDPYEQYV.

This clonotype has at least ten counts. The gene calls are TRBV20-1 and TRBJ1-2; tentatively, D is TRBD1 (5 bases). Germline V lookup: CDR1 DFQATT, CDR2 SNEGSKA (reference sequence). The CDR3 totals 14 residues. With 6 bases removed from V and 3 bases from J, the gap between germline ends came to 17 bases. CDR3 sequence reads: CSAISREGDYGYTF. In DNA form, the CDR3 reads TGCAGTGCCATATCTAGGGAAGGGGACTATGGCTACACCTTC.

The table lists this clonotype with many counts. The gene calls are TRBV11-3 and TRBJ1-1; 9 nucleotides line up with TRBD1. This CDR3 is 14 amino acids long. V was clipped by 6 bases and J by 3 bases; unmatched bases: 5. CDR1 is SGHNT and CDR2 is YENEEA in the germline V gene. CDR3 sequence (DNA): TGTGCCAGCAGTTTACAGGGGGCGGACACTGAAGCTTTCTTT. Its protein product is CASSLQGADTEAFF. Full variable domain (remainder filled in from reference TRBV11-3 and TRBJ1-1): EAGVVQSPRYKIIEKKQPVAFWCNPISGHNTLYWYLQNLGQGPELLIRYENEEAVDDSQLPKDRFSAERLKGVDSTLKIQPAELGDSAVYLCASSLQGADTEAFFGQGTRLTVV.

The rearrangement uses TRBV5-1 and TRBJ2-1; 7 positions match TRBD2. This CDR3 comprises 15 residues. Trimming at V came to 4 bases and at J to 0 bases, leaving 4 bases not matched to a gene. Germline CDR1 SGHRS, CDR2 YFSETQ. The CDR3, as DNA: TGCGCCAGCAGCCTCCGGGACTACTCCTACAATGAGCAGTTCTTC. Its protein product is CASSLRDYSYNEQFF.

The rearrangement links TRBV19 to TRBJ1-5; no reliable D call. CDR3 length equals 13 residues. Trimming left V 0 bases short and J 7 bases short, with 7 bases between. Germline-derived CDR1 and CDR2 are LNHDA and SQIVND (reference sequence). Written as DNA, the CDR3 is TGTGCCAGTAGTATAGACCTTGAGCAGCCCCAGCATTTT. As protein: CASSIDLEQPQHF.

The chain uses TRBV15 and TRBJ1-1, with 12 bases identical to TRBD1. Germline CDR1 reads LNHNV; CDR2 reads YYDKDF (reference sequence). V dropped 0 bases and J dropped 1; count of bases not matched to a gene: 6. The CDR3 is made up of 18 amino acids. The CDR3 sequence: CATSREGQGASRNTEAFF. CDR3 DNA sequence: TGTGCCACCAGCAGAGAGGGACAGGGGGCTAGTCGGAACACTGAAGCTTTCTTT.